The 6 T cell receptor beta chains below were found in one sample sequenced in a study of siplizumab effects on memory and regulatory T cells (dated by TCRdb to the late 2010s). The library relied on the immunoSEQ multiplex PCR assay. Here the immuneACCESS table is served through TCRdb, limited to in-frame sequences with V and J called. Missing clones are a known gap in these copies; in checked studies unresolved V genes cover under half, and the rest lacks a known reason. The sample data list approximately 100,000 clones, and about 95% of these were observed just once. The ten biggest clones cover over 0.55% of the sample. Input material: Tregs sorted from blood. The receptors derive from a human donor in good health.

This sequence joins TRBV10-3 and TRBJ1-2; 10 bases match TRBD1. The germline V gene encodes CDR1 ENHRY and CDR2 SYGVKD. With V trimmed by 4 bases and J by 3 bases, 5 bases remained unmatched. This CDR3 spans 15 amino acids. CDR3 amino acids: CAISGRDRGDYGYTF. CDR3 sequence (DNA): TGTGCCATCAGTGGAAGGGACAGGGGAGACTATGGCTACACCTTC.

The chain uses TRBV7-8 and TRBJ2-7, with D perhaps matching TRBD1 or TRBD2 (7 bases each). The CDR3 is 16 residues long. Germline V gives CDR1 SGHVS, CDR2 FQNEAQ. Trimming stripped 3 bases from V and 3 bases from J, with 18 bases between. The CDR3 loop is CASSLGGGYNLYEQYF. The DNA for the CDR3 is TGTGCCAGCAGCTTGGGAGGGGGCTACAACCTCTACGAGCAGTACTTC.

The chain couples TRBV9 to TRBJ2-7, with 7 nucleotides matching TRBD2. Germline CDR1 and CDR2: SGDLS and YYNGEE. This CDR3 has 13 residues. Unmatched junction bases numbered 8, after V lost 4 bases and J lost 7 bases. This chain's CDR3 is CASSPRAGWEQYF. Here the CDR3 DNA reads TGTGCCAGCAGCCCGAGAGCGGGGTGGGAGCAGTACTTC. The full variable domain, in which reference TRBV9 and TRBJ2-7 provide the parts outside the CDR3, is DSGVTQTPKHLITATGQRVTLRCSPRSGDLSVYWYQQSLDQGLQFLIQYYNGEERAKGNILERFSAQQFPDLHSELNLSSLELGDSALYFCASSPRAGWEQYFGPGTRLTVT.

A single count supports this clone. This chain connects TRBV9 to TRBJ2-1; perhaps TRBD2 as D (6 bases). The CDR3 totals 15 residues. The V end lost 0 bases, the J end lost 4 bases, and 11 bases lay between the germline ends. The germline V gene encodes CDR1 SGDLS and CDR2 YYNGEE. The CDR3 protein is CASSVGVAEYNEQFF. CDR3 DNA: TGTGCCAGCAGCGTAGGGGTAGCGGAGTACAATGAGCAGTTCTTC.

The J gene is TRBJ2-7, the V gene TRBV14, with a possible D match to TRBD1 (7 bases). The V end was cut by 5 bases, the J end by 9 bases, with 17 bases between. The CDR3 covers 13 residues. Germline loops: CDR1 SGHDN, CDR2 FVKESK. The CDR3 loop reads CASSTDRQAGQYF. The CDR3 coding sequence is TGTGCCAGCAGCACGGACAGGCAAGCGGGGCAGTACTTC.

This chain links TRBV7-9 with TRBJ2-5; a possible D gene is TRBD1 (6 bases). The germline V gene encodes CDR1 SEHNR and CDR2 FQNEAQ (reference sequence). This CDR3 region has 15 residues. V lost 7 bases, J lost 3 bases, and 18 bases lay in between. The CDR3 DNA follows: TGTGCCAGCACCCCGAGATTGACAGGAAAAGAGACCCAGTACTTC. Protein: CASTPRLTGKETQYF.